The 18 T cell receptor beta chains listed next were all sequenced from one sample in a study of blood T cell repertoires in COVID-19. Assay: immunoSEQ multiplex PCR; the TCRdb copy retains only in-frame clones and omits some. There are some 250,000 clones in the sample; roughly 80% occur only once, and 7.5% lies in the top ten. The sequencing sample was made of peripheral blood. The receptors shown here come from a woman of 80 years or more with COVID-19, enrolled during active disease.

The genes are TRBV10-1 and TRBJ2-2; 9 bases align to TRBD1. The CDR3 runs to 15 residues. CDR1 and CDR2 (germline): WNHNN, SYGVQD (reference sequence). V gave up 6 bases and J gave up 2 bases; unmatched junction bases: 4. The CDR3 DNA follows: TGCGCCAGCAGGCCGGGACAGGGTAACACCGGGGAGCTGTTTTTT. Protein sequence: CASRPGQGNTGELFF.

The J gene is TRBJ2-7, the V gene TRBV19, with D possibly being TRBD1 (6 bases). V lost 9 bases, J lost 2 bases, and 23 bases lay in between. This CDR3 spans 16 amino acids. The germline CDR1 and CDR2 sequences are LNHDA and SQIVND (reference sequence). The chain's CDR3 is CASKGIRQDSTYEQYF. CDR3 sequence (DNA): TGTGCCAGCAAGGGTATCAGACAGGACTCCACCTACGAGCAGTACTTC.

V usage is TRBV28 and J usage is TRBJ2-5, with TRBD2 matching over 7 bases. V lost 5 bases to trimming and J lost 4 bases; unmatched junction nucleotides: 13. This CDR3 region has 16 residues. Germline CDR1 reads MDHEN; CDR2 reads SYDVKM. CDR3 sequence: CASSPGGRAVGETQYF. CDR3 coding DNA: TGTGCCAGCAGTCCCGGGGGGAGGGCCGTTGGAGAGACCCAGTACTTC. Full variable domain (missing parts from reference TRBV28 and TRBJ2-5): DVKVTQSSRYLVKRTGEKVFLECVQDMDHENMFWYRQDPGLGLRLIYFSYDVKMKEKGDIPEGYSVSREKKERFSLILESASTNQTSMYLCASSPGGRAVGETQYFGPGTRLLVL.

V is TRBV29-1 and J is TRBJ2-2; the match to TRBD2 covers 9 bases. Germline assignment: CDR1 SQVTM and CDR2 ANQGSEA. V lost 7 bases, J lost 5 bases, and 20 bases stayed unmatched. The length of the CDR3 is 18 residues. The CDR3: CSARPAGLAGRKTGELFF. Written as DNA, the CDR3 is TGCAGCGCCCGGCCTGCGGGGCTAGCGGGAAGGAAGACCGGGGAGCTGTTTTTT.

This clone has only one observation. The chain links TRBV12-5 to TRBJ2-5, with TRBD1 as a possible D gene (6 bases). The germline V gene encodes CDR1 LGHNT and CDR2 FRNRAP. There are 13 residues in the CDR3. V lost 7 bases and J lost 1, with 10 bases in between. This CDR3 reads CASAWDTQETQYF. DNA for the CDR3: TGTGCTAGTGCCTGGGACACCCAAGAGACCCAGTACTTC.

The V call is TRBV18, the J call TRBJ1-4; the D gene is possibly TRBD1 (5 bases). V dropped 6 bases and J dropped 5 bases, with 16 bases sitting between them. This CDR3 spans 15 amino acids. Germline loops: CDR1 KGHSH, CDR2 LQKENI. The CDR3 here is CASSSGHSGNEKLFF. DNA for the CDR3: TGTGCCAGCTCCTCCGGACACTCCGGCAATGAAAAACTGTTTTTT.

The chain recombines TRBV7-8 with TRBJ1-5; a possible D gene is TRBD1 (5 bases). From germline, CDR1 is SGHVS and CDR2 FQNEAQ. The CDR3 loop spans 15 amino acids. The ends were cut back, 5 bases at V and 7 bases at J, with 18 bases in the middle. CDR3 sequence: CASSPAGEGRQPQHF. CDR3 DNA: TGTGCCAGCAGCCCAGCGGGGGAGGGTCGACAGCCCCAGCATTTT.

Only a few counts were recorded for this clone. J is TRBJ2-2 and V is TRBV4-1; 7 nucleotides match TRBD2. The CDR3 spans 16 residues. Trimming at V came to 0 bases and at J to 4 bases, leaving 5 bases not matched to a gene. Germline V gene sequence: CDR1 MGHRA, CDR2 YSYEKL. The CDR3 is CASSQEEGGVTGELFF. In nucleotides, the CDR3 is TGCGCCAGCAGCCAAGAGGAGGGAGGGGTCACCGGGGAGCTGTTTTTT.

The count of this clone is one. The chain combines TRBV18 with TRBJ2-7, with D perhaps TRBD2 (6 bases). There are 14 residues in the CDR3. Trimming pared 3 bases from V and 5 bases from J, leaving 14 bases between. Germline CDR1 reads KGHSH; CDR2 reads LQKENI. DNA for the CDR3: TGTGCCAGCTCACCGGAGGGCCCGTCGGACGAGCAGTACTTC. Translating gives CASSPEGPSDEQYF. The variable domain in full, with the rest retrieved from reference TRBV18 and TRBJ2-7, is NAGVMQNPRHLVRRRGQEARLRCSPMKGHSHVYWYRQLPEEGLKFMVYLQKENIIDESGMPKERFSAEFPKEGPSILRIQQVVRGDSAAYFCASSPEGPSDEQYFGPGTRLTVT.

In its sample, this clone was seen once. The V and J genes are TRBV10-1 and TRBJ2-3; unclear D gene. Germline V gene lookup returns CDR1 WNHNN and CDR2 SYGVQD (reference sequence). This CDR3 region has 13 residues. Trimming pared 4 bases from V and 5 bases from J, leaving 10 bases between. The CDR3 DNA reads as TGCGCCAGCAGTGGATTCCGACTAGATACGCAGTATTTT. Translating gives CASSGFRLDTQYF.

This clone turned up a few times. The chain joins TRBV29-1 to TRBJ2-5, with TRBD2 as a possible D gene (6 bases). The CDR3 covers 15 residues. CDR1 is SQVTM and CDR2 is ANQGSEA in the germline V gene. Trimming left V 4 bases short and J 4 bases short, with 19 bases between. CDR3 sequence: CSVAAGMGRGETQYF. Here the CDR3 DNA reads TGCAGCGTTGCGGCGGGGATGGGTAGGGGAGAGACCCAGTACTTC. Variable domain in full (rest from reference TRBV29-1 and TRBJ2-5): SAVISQKPSRDICQRGTSLTIQCQVDSQVTMMFWYRQQPGQSLTLIATANQGSEATYESGFVIDKFPISRPNLTFSTLTVSNMSPEDSSIYLCSVAAGMGRGETQYFGPGTRLLVL.

The chain recombines TRBV2 with TRBJ1-2, with TRBD1 matching 7 bases. J was trimmed by 9 bases and V by 2 bases; bases with no gene match: 9. The CDR3 runs 14 residues. Per germline, CDR1 SNHLY and CDR2 FYNNEI. The CDR3 reads CASSESPTGWSYTF. The CDR3 DNA reads TGTGCCAGCAGTGAAAGTCCGACAGGGTGGAGCTACACCTTC.

The V gene is TRBV7-9, the J gene TRBJ2-3, with D possibly TRBD2 on 5 matching bases. V lost 5 bases, J lost 4 bases, and 16 bases lay in between. The germline V gene has CDR1 SEHNR and CDR2 FQNEAQ (reference sequence). The CDR3 covers 15 residues. As DNA, the CDR3 is TGTGCCAGCAGCCCCGGACTGTACGAGGCAGATACGCAGTATTTT. Translating it yields CASSPGLYEADTQYF. The full variable domain, in which reference TRBV7-9 and TRBJ2-3 provide the parts outside the CDR3, is DTGVSQNPRHKITKRGQNVTFRCDPISEHNRLYWYRQTLGQGPEFLTYFQNEAQLEKSRLLSDRFSAERPKGSFSTLEIQRTEQGDSAMYLCASSPGLYEADTQYFGPGTRLTVL.

As regards this clone: Other DNA sequences within the sample encode an identical CDR3. The chain recombines TRBV19 with TRBJ2-2; the D is unclear. The CDR3 loop spans 14 amino acids. Looked up from germline, CDR1 is LNHDA and CDR2 is SQIVND (reference sequence). Trimming left V 5 bases short and J 3 bases short, with 10 bases between. The CDR3 DNA follows: TGTGCCAGTAGTCGCCTGGCAGACACCGGGGAGCTGTTTTTT. As protein: CASSRLADTGELFF.

The chain has TRBV18 and TRBJ2-3, with 9 bases matching TRBD2. V dropped 3 bases and J dropped 3; count of bases not matched to a gene: 13. Germline V lookup: CDR1 KGHSH, CDR2 LQKENI. There are 18 residues in the CDR3. CDR3 sequence reads: CASSPLEGAGGPTDTQYF. As DNA, the CDR3 is TGTGCCAGCTCACCTCTTGAAGGGGCGGGAGGGCCGACAGATACGCAGTATTTT.

This rearrangement joins TRBV9 to TRBJ2-1; D might be TRBD2 (5 bases). The CDR3 extends over 15 amino acids. V was shortened by 0 bases and J by 8 bases, with 15 bases between the two germline ends. CDR1 and CDR2 from the germline V gene are SGDLS and YYNGEE. The CDR3 region has the DNA TGTGCCAGCAGCGTAGATGGAAGACCCGGGGATGAGCAGTTCTTC. This translates into CASSVDGRPGDEQFF.

This chain links TRBV6-5 with TRBJ2-1; TRBD2 agrees at 8 bases. This CDR3 contains 12 residues. The V gene end was trimmed by 6 bases and the J gene end by 14 bases; junction bases not matched to a gene: 9. In germline, CDR1 is MNHEY, CDR2 SVGAGI. CDR3 DNA sequence: TGTGCCAGCAGACGAATAGCGGGAACGGAGTTCTTC. Its protein product is CASRRIAGTEFF.

Only a few counts were recorded for this clone. CDR3 amino acids: CAWSVRVGLHNEQFF. DNA for the CDR3: TGTGCCTGGAGTGTACGGGTGGGACTTCACAATGAGCAGTTCTTC. The rearrangement uses TRBV30 and TRBJ2-1; D perhaps matches TRBD2 (6 bases). The CDR3 loop spans 15 amino acids. CDR1 and CDR2 (germline): GTSNPN, SVGIG (reference sequence). V was shortened by 0 bases and J by 5 bases, with 14 bases between the two germline ends.